The clone carrying this T cell receptor (beta chain) was seen more than once but under ten times. The use of a sample-barcoded 5' primer and a J-beta primer mix characterized a second PCR of roughly 6 to 11 cycles. TCRdb redid the calling of the 5' RACE reads with MiXCR, one entry per CDR3 protein. The repertoire holds 700,000 to 950,000 distinct CDR3 sequences, with 55% to 75% as singletons. These data are taken from a study of blood T cells in healthy people across ages. In germline, CDR1 is SGHRS, CDR2 YFSETQ. The CDR3 covers 14 residues. Trimming stripped 0 bases from V and 2 bases from J, with 7 bases between.

Input material: blood. The chain has TRBV5-1 and TRBJ2-3; D gene unclear. This receptor was obtained from a man aged 25 to 40 in good health. CDR3 in amino acids: CASSLDSHTDTQYF. The CDR3 coding sequence is TGCGCCAGCAGCTTGGACAGTCACACAGATACGCAGTATTTT.